This record looks at one T cell receptor (beta chain) sequence and its context. The antigen remains unidentified. This record belongs to a study of T cell responses to AZD1222 COVID-19 vaccine. Turning to the study itself: The analysis combined second doses at about 4 or about 12 weeks.

CDR1 and CDR2 from the germline V gene are SGHRS and YFSETQ. V was shortened by 4 bases and J by 10 bases, with 12 bases between the two germline ends. This CDR3 region has 12 residues. Profiling relied on immunoSEQ multiplex PCR, and the TCRdb table lists in-frame clones only, not all of them. Here the sample spans about 150,000 clones, about 93% being singletons. Study findings and constraints: Recipients of two AZD1222 doses showed rising Spike-specific TCR breadth and depth. Regions left unmutated in variants are reportedly the target of nearly half of spike-specific TCRs. Among vaccine-associated CD4 TCRs, coverage spanned spike, with dominance at 160-218 and 743-854.

This TCR derives from an adult in good health. The chain employs TRBV5-1 and TRBJ2-1; D is ambiguous. Sequenced here: peripheral blood, sampled on day 0 of AZD1222 vaccination. As DNA, the CDR3 is TGCGCCAGCAGCGCCGAGAGTTGGGAGCAGTTCTTC. This encodes CASSAESWEQFF.